The 5 T cell receptor beta chains given below trace back to one sample, sequenced in a study of T-cell reconstitution after alpha-beta-depleted transplantation in children. Researchers prepared the TCRbeta library using unique molecular identifiers, the study reports. TCRdb reprocessed the PCR reads with MiXCR, giving one entry per CDR3 protein. The sample contains about 440,000 distinct CDR3 sequences, 43% of which appear only once. This sample comprised PBMCs, obtained before TCRalphabeta/CD19-depleted stem cell transplant. The receptors come from a girl aged 2 to 9 with aplastic anemia, due to receive a stem cell transplant.

This clonotype was found a few times. The V gene is TRBV15, the J gene TRBJ1-4; D possibly corresponds to TRBD1 (5 bases). The CDR3 is 15 amino acids. Germline V gene lookup returns CDR1 LNHNV and CDR2 YYDKDF (reference sequence). V lost 3 bases to trimming and J lost 6 bases, with 14 bases between them. CDR3 residues: CATSSRDLIHEKLFF. CDR3 DNA: TGTGCCACCAGCAGCAGGGACCTTATTCATGAAAAACTGTTTTTT.

This clonotype was recorded many times. A read error may produce the germline difference seen at one junction end. The chain carries TRBV2 and TRBJ2-3; D gene unclear. There are 14 residues in the CDR3. Germline V gene lookup returns CDR1 SNHLY and CDR2 FYNNEI. DNA for the CDR3: TGTGCCAGCATTGAAGGCCTCCGGACAGATACGCAGTATTTT. Amino acids: CASIEGLRTDTQYF.

This clonotype was seen ten or more times. CDR3 DNA sequence: TGTGCCAGCAGCTTGTCTAGCGGGAGCCCGTACCAAGAGACCCAGTACTTC. It specifies CASSLSSGSPYQETQYF. This chain uses TRBV5-4 with TRBJ2-5; 10 nucleotides align to TRBD2. The trim removed 1 base at V and 0 bases at J, leaving 6 bases unmatched. Germline V gene data show CDR1 as SGHNT and CDR2 as YYREEE (reference sequence). The CDR3 spans 17 residues.

This clonotype was seen only a few times. The CDR3 DNA reads TGCGCCAGCAGCCAAGGGGCAGGACCCGCGCTAGGGCAGTACTTC. Its protein product is CASSQGAGPALGQYF. This chain joins TRBV4-1 and TRBJ2-7; no clear D. Trimming left V 1 base short and J 9 bases short, with 19 bases between. This CDR3 has 15 amino acids. Germline V gives CDR1 MGHRA, CDR2 YSYEKL.

In this sample, this clonotype turned up once. The rearrangement joins TRBV12-3 or TRBV12-4 to TRBJ2-2; D is perhaps TRBD2 (9 bases). V was shortened by 5 bases and J by 5 bases, with 30 bases between the two germline ends. This CDR3 is 20 amino acids long. The CDR3 nucleotides are TGTGCCAGCAGTGACACAGGGGGGCGAGCGGGGGGAAGAATGACCGGGGAGCTGTTTTTT. Translated, it gives CASSDTGGRAGGRMTGELFF.